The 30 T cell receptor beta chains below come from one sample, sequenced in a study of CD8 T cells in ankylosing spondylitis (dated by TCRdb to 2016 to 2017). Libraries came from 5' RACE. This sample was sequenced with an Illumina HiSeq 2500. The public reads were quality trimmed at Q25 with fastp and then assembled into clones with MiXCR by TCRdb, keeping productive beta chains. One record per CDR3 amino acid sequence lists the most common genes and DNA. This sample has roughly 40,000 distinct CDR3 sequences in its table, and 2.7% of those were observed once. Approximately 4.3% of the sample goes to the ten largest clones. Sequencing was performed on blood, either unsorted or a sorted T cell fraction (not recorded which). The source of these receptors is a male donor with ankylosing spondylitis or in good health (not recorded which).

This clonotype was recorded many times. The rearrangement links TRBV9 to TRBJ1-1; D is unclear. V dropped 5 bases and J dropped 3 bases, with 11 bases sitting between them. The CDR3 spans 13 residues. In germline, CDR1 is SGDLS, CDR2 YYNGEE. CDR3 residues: CASRARTHTEAFF. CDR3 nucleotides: TGTGCCAGCAGAGCAAGGACCCACACTGAAGCTTTCTTT.

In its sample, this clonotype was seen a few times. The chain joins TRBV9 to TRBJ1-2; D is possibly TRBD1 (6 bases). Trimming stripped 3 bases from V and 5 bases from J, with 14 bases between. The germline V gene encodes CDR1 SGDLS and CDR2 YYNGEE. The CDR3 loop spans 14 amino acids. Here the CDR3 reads CASSARGTNYGYTF. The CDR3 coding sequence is TGTGCCAGCAGCGCACGCGGGACAAATTATGGCTACACCTTC.

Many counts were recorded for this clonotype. The CDR3 region is CASNQRASTDTQYF. The DNA for the CDR3 is TGTGCCAGCAACCAGCGGGCAAGCACAGATACGCAGTATTTT. The chain employs TRBV9 and TRBJ2-3, with D perhaps matching TRBD2 (6 bases). The CDR3 contains 14 residues. The V end was cut by 6 bases, the J end by 0 bases, with 11 bases between. In germline, CDR1 is SGDLS, CDR2 YYNGEE.

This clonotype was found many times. CDR3 sequence reads: CASSVDGVPSYEQYF. For the CDR3, the DNA is TGTGCCAGCAGCGTTGACGGAGTTCCCTCCTACGAGCAGTACTTC. The chain is built from TRBV9 and TRBJ2-7; D remains unclear. CDR1 SGDLS and CDR2 YYNGEE come from the germline V gene. V shed 2 bases and J shed 0 bases, with 12 bases lying between them. The CDR3 is 15 residues long.

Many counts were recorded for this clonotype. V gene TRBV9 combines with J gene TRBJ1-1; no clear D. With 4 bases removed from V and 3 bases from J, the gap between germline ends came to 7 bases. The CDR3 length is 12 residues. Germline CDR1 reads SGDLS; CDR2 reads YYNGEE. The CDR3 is CASSLTDTEAFF. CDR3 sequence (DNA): TGTGCCAGCAGCCTAACAGACACTGAAGCTTTCTTT. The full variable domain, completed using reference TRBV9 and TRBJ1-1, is DSGVTQTPKHLITATGQRVTLRCSPRSGDLSVYWYQQSLDQGLQFLIQYYNGEERAKGNILERFSAQQFPDLHSELNLSSLELGDSALYFCASSLTDTEAFFGQGTRLTVV.

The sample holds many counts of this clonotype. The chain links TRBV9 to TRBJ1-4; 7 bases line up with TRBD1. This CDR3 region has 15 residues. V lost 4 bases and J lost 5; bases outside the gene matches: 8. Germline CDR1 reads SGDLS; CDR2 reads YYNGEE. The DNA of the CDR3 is TGTGCCAGCAGCTCCATGACAGGGCCAAATGAAAAACTGTTTTTT. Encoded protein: CASSSMTGPNEKLFF.

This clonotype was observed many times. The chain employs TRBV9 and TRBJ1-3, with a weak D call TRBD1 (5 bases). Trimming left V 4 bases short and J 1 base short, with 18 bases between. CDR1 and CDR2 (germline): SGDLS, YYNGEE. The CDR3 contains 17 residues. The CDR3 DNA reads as TGTGCCAGCAGCTCCCGGGGCAGCGCCCTTTCTGGAAACACCATATATTTT. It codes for CASSSRGSALSGNTIYF.

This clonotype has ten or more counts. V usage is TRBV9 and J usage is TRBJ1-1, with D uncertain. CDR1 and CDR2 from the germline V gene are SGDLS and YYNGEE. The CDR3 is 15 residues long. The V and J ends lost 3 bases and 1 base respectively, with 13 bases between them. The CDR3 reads CASSGGLGRNTEAFF. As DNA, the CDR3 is TGTGCCAGCAGCGGGGGATTGGGCAGGAACACTGAAGCTTTCTTT.

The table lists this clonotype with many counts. CDR3 loop: CASSVDASGAGEQYF. CDR3 nucleotide sequence: TGTGCCAGCAGCGTAGATGCTAGCGGAGCCGGGGAGCAGTACTTC. This sequence joins TRBV9 and TRBJ2-7, with 7 bases aligning to TRBD2. The CDR3 extends over 15 amino acids. V shed 0 bases and J 7 bases; nucleotides not matched to a gene: 10. Germline values: CDR1 SGDLS, CDR2 YYNGEE. The entire variable domain, with the rest obtained from reference TRBV9 and TRBJ2-7, is as follows: DSGVTQTPKHLITATGQRVTLRCSPRSGDLSVYWYQQSLDQGLQFLIQYYNGEERAKGNILERFSAQQFPDLHSELNLSSLELGDSALYFCASSVDASGAGEQYFGPGTRLTVT.

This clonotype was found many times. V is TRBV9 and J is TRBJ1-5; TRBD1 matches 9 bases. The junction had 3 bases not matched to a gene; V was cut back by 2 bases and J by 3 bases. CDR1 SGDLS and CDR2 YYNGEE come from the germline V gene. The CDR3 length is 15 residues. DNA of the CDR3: TGTGCCAGCAGCGTCGGACAGGGGATCAATCAGCCCCAGCATTTT. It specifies CASSVGQGINQPQHF.

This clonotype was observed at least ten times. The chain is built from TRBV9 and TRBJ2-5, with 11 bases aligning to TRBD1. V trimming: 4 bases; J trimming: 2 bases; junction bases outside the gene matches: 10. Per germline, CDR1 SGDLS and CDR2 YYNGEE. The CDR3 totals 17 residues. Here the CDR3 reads CASSLSPGTGGQETQYF. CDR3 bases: TGTGCCAGCAGCTTAAGTCCCGGGACAGGGGGACAAGAGACCCAGTACTTC. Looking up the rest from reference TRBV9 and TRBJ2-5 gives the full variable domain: DSGVTQTPKHLITATGQRVTLRCSPRSGDLSVYWYQQSLDQGLQFLIQYYNGEERAKGNILERFSAQQFPDLHSELNLSSLELGDSALYFCASSLSPGTGGQETQYFGPGTRLLVL.

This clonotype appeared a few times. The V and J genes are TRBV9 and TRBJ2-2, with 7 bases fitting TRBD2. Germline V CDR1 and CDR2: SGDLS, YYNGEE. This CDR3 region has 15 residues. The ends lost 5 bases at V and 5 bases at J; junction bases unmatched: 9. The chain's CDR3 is CASRPLAVETGELFF. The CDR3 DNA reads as TGTGCCAGCAGACCCCTAGCGGTAGAGACCGGGGAGCTGTTTTTT.

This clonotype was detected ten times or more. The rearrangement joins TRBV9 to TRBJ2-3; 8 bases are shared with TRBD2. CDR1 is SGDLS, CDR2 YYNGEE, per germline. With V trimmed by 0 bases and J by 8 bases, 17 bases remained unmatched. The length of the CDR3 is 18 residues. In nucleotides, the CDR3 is TGTGCCAGCAGCGTAGAGGGGATGAGAGGGACTAGGTCCGTTACGCAGTATTTT. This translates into CASSVEGMRGTRSVTQYF.

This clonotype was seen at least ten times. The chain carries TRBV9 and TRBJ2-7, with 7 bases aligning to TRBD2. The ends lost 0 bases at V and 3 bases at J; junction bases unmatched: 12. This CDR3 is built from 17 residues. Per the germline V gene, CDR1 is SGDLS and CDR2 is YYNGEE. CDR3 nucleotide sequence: TGTGCCAGCAGCGTAGGGCCCGGGATCGGGACTAACTACGAGCAGTACTTC. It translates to CASSVGPGIGTNYEQYF. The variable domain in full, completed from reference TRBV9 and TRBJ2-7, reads DSGVTQTPKHLITATGQRVTLRCSPRSGDLSVYWYQQSLDQGLQFLIQYYNGEERAKGNILERFSAQQFPDLHSELNLSSLELGDSALYFCASSVGPGIGTNYEQYFGPGTRLTVT.

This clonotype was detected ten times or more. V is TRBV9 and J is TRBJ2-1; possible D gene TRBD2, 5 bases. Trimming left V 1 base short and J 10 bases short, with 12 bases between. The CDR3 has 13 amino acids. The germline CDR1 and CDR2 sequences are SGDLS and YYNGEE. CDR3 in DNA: TGTGCCAGCAGCGTAACCCCGGGCGGGGAGCAGTTCTTC. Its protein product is CASSVTPGGEQFF.

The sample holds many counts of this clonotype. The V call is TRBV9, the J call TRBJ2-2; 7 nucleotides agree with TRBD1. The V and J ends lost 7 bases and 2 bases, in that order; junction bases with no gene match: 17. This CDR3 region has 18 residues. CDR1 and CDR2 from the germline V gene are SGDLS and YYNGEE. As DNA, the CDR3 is TGTGCCAGCGTCGAACCGGGACAGCCACTATTAAACACCGGGGAGCTGTTTTTT. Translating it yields CASVEPGQPLLNTGELFF.

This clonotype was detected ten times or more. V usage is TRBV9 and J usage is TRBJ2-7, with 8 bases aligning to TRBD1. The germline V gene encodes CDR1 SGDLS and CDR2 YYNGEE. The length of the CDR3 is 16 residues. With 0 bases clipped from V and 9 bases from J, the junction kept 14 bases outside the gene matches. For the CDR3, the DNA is TGTGCCAGCAGCGTAGGCCAGGGGGCAGGGGGTCTTGCGCAGTACTTC. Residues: CASSVGQGAGGLAQYF.

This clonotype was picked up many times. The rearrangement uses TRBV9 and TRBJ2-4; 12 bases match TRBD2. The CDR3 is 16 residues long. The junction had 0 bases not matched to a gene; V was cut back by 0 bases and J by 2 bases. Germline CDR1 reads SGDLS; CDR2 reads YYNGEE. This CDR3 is CASSVGTSGTKNIQYF. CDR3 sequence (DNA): TGTGCCAGCAGCGTAGGGACTAGCGGGACCAAAAACATTCAGTACTTC. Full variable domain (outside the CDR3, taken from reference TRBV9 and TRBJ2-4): DSGVTQTPKHLITATGQRVTLRCSPRSGDLSVYWYQQSLDQGLQFLIQYYNGEERAKGNILERFSAQQFPDLHSELNLSSLELGDSALYFCASSVGTSGTKNIQYFGAGTRLSVL.

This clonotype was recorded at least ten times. CDR3 DNA: TGTGCCAGCAGCGCGGGTCCGGGGTCGAACACTGAAGCTTTCTTT. Amino acid sequence: CASSAGPGSNTEAFF. V gene TRBV9 combines with J gene TRBJ1-1, with D hard to call. Per germline, CDR1 SGDLS and CDR2 YYNGEE. V was trimmed by 3 bases and J by 1 base, leaving 13 bases between them. CDR3 length: 15 amino acids.

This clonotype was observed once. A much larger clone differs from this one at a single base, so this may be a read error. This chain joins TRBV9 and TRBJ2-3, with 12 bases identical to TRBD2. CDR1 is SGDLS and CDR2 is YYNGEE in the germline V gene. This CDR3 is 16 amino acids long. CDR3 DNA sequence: TGTGTCAGCAGCCCAGGACTAGCGGGATCGACCTATACGCAGTATTTT. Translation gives CVSSPGLAGSTYTQYF.

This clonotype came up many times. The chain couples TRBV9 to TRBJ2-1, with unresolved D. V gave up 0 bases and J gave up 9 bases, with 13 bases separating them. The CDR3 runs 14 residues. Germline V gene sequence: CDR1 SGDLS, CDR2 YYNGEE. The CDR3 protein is CASSVDRADIEQFF. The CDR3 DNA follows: TGTGCCAGCAGCGTAGATCGGGCAGACATTGAGCAGTTCTTC.

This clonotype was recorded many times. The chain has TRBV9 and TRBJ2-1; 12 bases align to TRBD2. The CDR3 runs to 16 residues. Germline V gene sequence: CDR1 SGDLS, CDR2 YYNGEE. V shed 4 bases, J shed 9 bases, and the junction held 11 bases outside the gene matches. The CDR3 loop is CASSRGLAGGRGEQFF. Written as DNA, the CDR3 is TGTGCCAGCAGCCGGGGGCTAGCGGGAGGGAGGGGTGAGCAGTTCTTC.

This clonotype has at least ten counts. The CDR3 sequence: CASSVGLSDYTGELFF. The CDR3 nucleotides are TGTGCCAGCAGCGTAGGTCTTAGCGATTACACCGGGGAGCTGTTTTTT. This rearrangement joins TRBV9 to TRBJ2-2; maybe TRBD2 (5 bases). Trimming pared 0 bases from V and 3 bases from J, leaving 12 bases between. Germline V gene data show CDR1 as SGDLS and CDR2 as YYNGEE. The CDR3 sequence is 16 residues long.

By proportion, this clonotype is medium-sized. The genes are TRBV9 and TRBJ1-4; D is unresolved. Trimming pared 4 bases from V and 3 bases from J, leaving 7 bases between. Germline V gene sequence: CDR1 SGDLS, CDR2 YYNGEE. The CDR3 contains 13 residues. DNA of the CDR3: TGTGCCAGCAGCAGAAGCCCTAATGAAAAACTGTTTTTT. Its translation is CASSRSPNEKLFF.

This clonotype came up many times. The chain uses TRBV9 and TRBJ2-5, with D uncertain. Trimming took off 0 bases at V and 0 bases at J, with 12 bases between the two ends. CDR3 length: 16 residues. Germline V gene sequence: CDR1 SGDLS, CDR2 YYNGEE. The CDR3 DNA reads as TGTGCCAGCAGCGTAGGAGGCTCCAGCTACCAAGAGACCCAGTACTTC. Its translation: CASSVGGSSYQETQYF. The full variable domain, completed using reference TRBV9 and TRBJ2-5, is DSGVTQTPKHLITATGQRVTLRCSPRSGDLSVYWYQQSLDQGLQFLIQYYNGEERAKGNILERFSAQQFPDLHSELNLSSLELGDSALYFCASSVGGSSYQETQYFGPGTRLLVL.

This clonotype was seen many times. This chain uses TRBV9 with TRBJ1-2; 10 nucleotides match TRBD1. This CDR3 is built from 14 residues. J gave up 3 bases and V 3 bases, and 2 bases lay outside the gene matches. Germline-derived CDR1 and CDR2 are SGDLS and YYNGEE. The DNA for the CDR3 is TGTGCCAGCAGCGAGGGACAGGGGCACTATGGCTACACCTTC. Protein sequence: CASSEGQGHYGYTF. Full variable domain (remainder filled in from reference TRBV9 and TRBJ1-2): DSGVTQTPKHLITATGQRVTLRCSPRSGDLSVYWYQQSLDQGLQFLIQYYNGEERAKGNILERFSAQQFPDLHSELNLSSLELGDSALYFCASSEGQGHYGYTFGSGTRLTVV.

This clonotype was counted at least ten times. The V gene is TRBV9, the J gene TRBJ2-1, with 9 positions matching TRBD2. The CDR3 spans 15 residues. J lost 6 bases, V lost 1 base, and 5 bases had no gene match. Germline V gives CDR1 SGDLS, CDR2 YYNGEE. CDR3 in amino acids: CASSVSLAGSNEQFF. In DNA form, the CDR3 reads TGTGCCAGCAGCGTAAGCCTAGCGGGAAGCAATGAGCAGTTCTTC. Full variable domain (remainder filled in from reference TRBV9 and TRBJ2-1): DSGVTQTPKHLITATGQRVTLRCSPRSGDLSVYWYQQSLDQGLQFLIQYYNGEERAKGNILERFSAQQFPDLHSELNLSSLELGDSALYFCASSVSLAGSNEQFFGPGTRLTVL.

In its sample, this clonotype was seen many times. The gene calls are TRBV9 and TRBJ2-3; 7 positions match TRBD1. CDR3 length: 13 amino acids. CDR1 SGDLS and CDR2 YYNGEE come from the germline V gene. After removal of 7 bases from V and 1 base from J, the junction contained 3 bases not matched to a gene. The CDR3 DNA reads TGTGCCAGCCGAGGGACAGGCACAGATACGCAGTATTTT. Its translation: CASRGTGTDTQYF.

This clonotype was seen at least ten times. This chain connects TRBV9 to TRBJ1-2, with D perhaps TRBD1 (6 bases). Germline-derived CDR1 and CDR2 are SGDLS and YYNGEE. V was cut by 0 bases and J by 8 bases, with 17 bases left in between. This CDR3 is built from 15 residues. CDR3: CASSVGQGLAEGYTF. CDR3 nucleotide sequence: TGTGCCAGCAGCGTAGGTCAGGGGCTAGCGGAAGGCTACACCTTC.

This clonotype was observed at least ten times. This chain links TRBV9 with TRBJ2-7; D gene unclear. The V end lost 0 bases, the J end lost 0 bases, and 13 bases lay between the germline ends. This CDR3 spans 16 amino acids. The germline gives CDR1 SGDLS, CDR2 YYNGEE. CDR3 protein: CASSVDPRYSSYEQYF. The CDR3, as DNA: TGTGCCAGCAGCGTAGATCCGCGTTACAGCTCCTACGAGCAGTACTTC. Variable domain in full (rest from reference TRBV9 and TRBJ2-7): DSGVTQTPKHLITATGQRVTLRCSPRSGDLSVYWYQQSLDQGLQFLIQYYNGEERAKGNILERFSAQQFPDLHSELNLSSLELGDSALYFCASSVDPRYSSYEQYFGPGTRLTVT.